This record covers a single T cell receptor beta chain. This CDR3 comprises 16 residues. V lost 2 bases to trimming and J lost 1 base, with 12 bases between them. CDR1 and CDR2 (germline): SGHAT, FQNNGV. The repertoire was sequenced with immunoSEQ multiplex PCR; TCRdb's copy has only in-frame clones and lacks some. The data show tens of thousands of clones, 85% to 95% seen once. This sample was included in a study of T cell changes during pregnancy in multiple sclerosis. The origin of this receptor is a female donor with multiple sclerosis, enrolled in a pregnancy study. Material: CD4+ T cells from peripheral blood mononuclear cells, obtained in the third trimester of pregnancy. This chain connects TRBV11-2 to TRBJ1-3; maybe TRBD1 (6 bases). CDR3: CASSLTFQGSGNTIYF. CDR3 coding DNA: TGTGCCAGCAGCTTAACGTTCCAGGGGTCTGGAAACACCATATATTTT.